This T cell receptor (beta chain) was sequenced for a study of memory CD4+ T cells and cytomegalovirus serostatus. The sort gate was single viable CD3+CD4+CD8-CD45RO+ cells for memory CD4+ T cells. CD4+ T cells were isolated by positive magnetic selection. Some clones are missing from TCRdb's copy, which holds only in-frame ones; the method was immunoSEQ multiplex PCR. Among tens of thousands of clones listed, 80% to 85% were seen once. Findings and limits, study-wide: Repertoires predicted CMV serostatus with median bootstrapped AUC of approximately 0.94. Suggested: most of the CMV-linked TCR signature lies in CD4+ memory cells. Each of fewer than 80 CMV-associated TCRbeta sequences occurred in one to five individuals.

The CDR3 has 16 residues. The germline gives CDR1 MNHNY, CDR2 SVGAGI (reference sequence). V was pared by 7 bases and J by 1 base, with 17 bases between. A remark on this clone: What it binds is unknown.

The V call is TRBV6-6, the J call TRBJ1-5, with D uncertain. This TCR was sampled from an adult in good health and CMV-seropositive. What was sequenced was memory CD4+ T cells from blood. CDR3 sequence reads: CASNKSGSGSNQPQHF. CDR3 coding DNA: TGTGCCAGCAATAAGAGTGGTAGCGGGAGCAATCAGCCCCAGCATTTT.